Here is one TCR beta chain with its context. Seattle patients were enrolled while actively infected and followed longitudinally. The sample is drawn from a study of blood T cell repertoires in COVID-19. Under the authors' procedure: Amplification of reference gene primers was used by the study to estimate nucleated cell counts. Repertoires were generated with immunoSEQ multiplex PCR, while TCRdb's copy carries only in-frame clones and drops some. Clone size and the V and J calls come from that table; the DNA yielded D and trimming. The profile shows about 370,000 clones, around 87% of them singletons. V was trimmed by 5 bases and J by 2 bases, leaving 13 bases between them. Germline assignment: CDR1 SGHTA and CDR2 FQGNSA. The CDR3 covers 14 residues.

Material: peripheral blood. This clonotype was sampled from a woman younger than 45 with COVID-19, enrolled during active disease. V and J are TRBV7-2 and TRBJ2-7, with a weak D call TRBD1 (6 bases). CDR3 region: CASSPRTDTYEQYF. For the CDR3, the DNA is TGTGCCAGCAGCCCTCGGACAGATACCTACGAGCAGTACTTC.